The rows below give T cell receptor beta chains drawn from one sample of a study of blood T cell repertoires in COVID-19. The method was immunoSEQ multiplex PCR; TCRdb's version includes in-frame clones alone and lacks a portion of them. The data show 230,000 or so clones, approximately 82% seen once. The sequenced sample consisted of peripheral blood. The receptors here all came from a man between 35 and 55 years old with active or convalescent COVID-19. Each CDR3 is given with its conserved first and last residue. The D gene is left open where the match is weak. Part of the rows lack a size; the others show once, few, many or a class for expanded clones.

clone size | J gene | CDR3 length | V gene | D gene | CDR3 protein | CDR3 DNA
few | TRBJ1-2 | 16 | TRBV18 | TRBD1 | CASSPRGQTTLYGYTF | TGTGCCAGCTCACCACGGGGACAGACTACCCTCTATGGCTACACCTTC
few | TRBJ1-1 | 15 | TRBV25-1 | - | CAVQSQRGMNTEAFF | TGTGCCGTCCAGAGTCAAAGGGGAATGAACACTGAAGCTTTCTTT
- | TRBJ1-6 | 15 | TRBV14 | - | CASSQVQGWDSPLHF | TGTGCCAGCAGCCAAGTTCAGGGGTGGGATTCACCCCTCCACTTT
- | TRBJ2-5 | 14 | TRBV11-2 | - | CASSLGLVATGSYF | -
once | TRBJ1-1 | 15 | TRBV5-1 | - | CASSLGGVGNTEAFF | TGCGCCAGCAGCTTGGGGGGAGTGGGGAACACTGAAGCTTTCTTT
- | TRBJ2-3 | 15 | TRBV11-3 | TRBD2 | CASSFTSGGTDTQYF | TGTGCCAGCAGCTTCACTAGCGGGGGCACAGATACGCAGTATTTT
- | TRBJ2-3 | 16 | TRBV25-1 | - | CASSGETPRGTDTQYF | TGTGCCAGCAGTGGGGAGACTCCGAGGGGCACAGATACGCAGTATTTT
- | TRBJ2-1 | 11 | TRBV12-3/TRBV12-4 | TRBD2 | CASSTGTRGVF | TGTGCCAGCAGTACGGGGACTAGGGGGGTCTTC
- | TRBJ1-6 | 14 | TRBV19 | - | CASSTDTINSPLHF | TGTGCCAGTAGTACGGACACAATAAATTCACCCCTCCACTTT
- | TRBJ1-1 | 15 | TRBV5-6 | TRBD1 | CASSNKWDRGIKAFF | TGTGCCAGCAGCAATAAATGGGACAGGGGAATTAAAGCTTTCTTT
- | TRBJ2-3 | 16 | TRBV30 | TRBD1 | CAWSRSGTGVGDTQYF | TGTGCCTGGAGCAGGTCCGGGACAGGGGTCGGAGATACGCAGTATTTT
- | TRBJ1-2 | 12 | TRBV28 | TRBD1 | CASRVGGQGYTF | TGTGCCAGCAGGGTGGGGGGACAGGGCTACACCTTC
- | TRBJ1-6 | 15 | TRBV7-2 | - | CASSPRWGDNSPLHF | TGTGCCAGCAGCCCACGGTGGGGAGATAATTCACCCCTCCACTTT
once | TRBJ2-1 | 12 | TRBV30 | - | CAWTSPYNEQFF | TGTGCCTGGACGAGCCCCTACAATGAGCAGTTCTTC
- | TRBJ1-2 | 16 | TRBV7-8 | TRBD1 | CASSLVGTGLNYGYTF | TGTGCCAGCAGCTTAGTGGGGACAGGGCTTAACTATGGCTACACCTTC
- | TRBJ1-5 | 14 | TRBV10-3 | TRBD1 | CAISRDRDTQPQHF | TGTGCCATCAGTCGGGACAGGGATACGCAGCCCCAGCATTTT
- | TRBJ2-2 | 15 | TRBV6-6 | - | CASSYRAGEPGELFF | TGTGCCAGCAGTTACAGGGCAGGGGAACCCGGGGAGCTGTTTTTT
- | TRBJ2-3 | 15 | TRBV30 | TRBD1 | CAWSSTGGLGDTQYF | TGTGCCTGGAGTTCGACAGGGGGCTTGGGAGATACGCAGTATTTT
- | TRBJ1-2 | 14 | TRBV18 | - | CASSPQGTYYGYTF | TGTGCCAGCTCACCCCAGGGGACATACTATGGCTACACCTTC
- | TRBJ1-2 | 15 | TRBV14 | - | CASSQGSHPGVGYTF | TGTGCCAGCAGCCAAGGATCCCACCCAGGTGTTGGCTACACCTTC
- | TRBJ1-2 | 20 | TRBV21-1 | - | CASSKAPRQGALARYYGYTF | TGTGCCAGCAGCAAAGCGCCAAGACAGGGGGCGTTGGCCCGATACTATGGCTACACCTTC
few | TRBJ1-2 | 15 | TRBV4-2 | - | CASSQLQGKDYGYTF | TGTGCCAGCAGCCAACTTCAGGGCAAGGACTATGGCTACACCTTC
- | TRBJ1-2 | 15 | TRBV5-4 | - | CASSFGSGGNYGYTF | TGTGCCAGCAGCTTCGGAAGCGGCGGTAACTATGGCTACACCTTC
once | TRBJ2-2 | 14 | TRBV9 | - | CASSRGTNTGELFF | TGTGCCAGCAGCAGGGGCACGAACACCGGGGAGCTGTTTTTT
- | TRBJ1-3 | 15 | TRBV19 | TRBD1 | CASSTGQGIGNTIYF | TGTGCCAGTAGTACTGGACAGGGGATTGGAAACACCATATATTTT
- | TRBJ2-1 | 16 | TRBV27 | TRBD1 | CASSSSGTGGYNEQFF | TGTGCCAGCAGTTCCTCCGGGACAGGGGGGTACAATGAGCAGTTCTTC
few | TRBJ2-7 | 15 | TRBV10-3 | - | CAISEGTRGNYEQYF | TGTGCCATCAGTGAGGGGACTCGAGGGAACTACGAGCAGTACTTC
few | TRBJ1-2 | 13 | TRBV24-1 | - | CATSRRGSGGYTF | TGTGCCACCAGTAGGCGTGGCTCGGGGGGCTACACCTTC
- | TRBJ2-7 | 14 | TRBV6-6 | TRBD1 | CASSRQGGTYEQYF | TGTGCCAGCAGTCGACAGGGGGGAACCTACGAGCAGTACTTC
- | TRBJ1-2 | 16 | TRBV9 | TRBD1 | CASSASLWGQGVGYTF | TGTGCCAGCAGCGCCTCTTTGTGGGGACAGGGCGTCGGCTACACCTTC
- | TRBJ1-2 | 16 | TRBV11-2 | - | CASSLDLGAGLYGYTF | TGTGCCAGCAGCTTAGATTTGGGGGCAGGGCTTTATGGCTACACCTTC
- | TRBJ1-5 | 16 | TRBV10-3 | TRBD1 | CAISESVTGGNQPQHF | TGTGCCATCAGTGAGAGTGTGACAGGGGGCAATCAGCCCCAGCATTTT
- | TRBJ2-1 | 15 | TRBV11-2 | - | CASSSEDIPPNEQFF | TGTGCCAGCAGCTCCGAAGACATCCCACCAAATGAGCAGTTCTTC
- | TRBJ1-5 | 15 | TRBV5-1 | - | CASSLQGFGNQPQHF | TGCGCCAGCAGCCTACAGGGTTTCGGCAATCAGCCCCAGCATTTT
- | TRBJ1-2 | 15 | TRBV28 | - | CASRPREEVNYGYTF | TGTGCCAGCAGACCCCGAGAAGAAGTCAACTATGGCTACACCTTC
- | TRBJ2-5 | 18 | TRBV19 | TRBD2 | CASSIRLAGGPYQETQYF | TGTGCCAGTAGTATTCGACTAGCGGGGGGCCCGTACCAAGAGACCCAGTACTTC
- | TRBJ2-7 | 14 | TRBV30 | - | CAWNRGGAVYEQYF | TGTGCCTGGAACCGTGGCGGGGCGGTGTACGAGCAGTACTTC
- | TRBJ2-7 | 15 | TRBV30 | TRBD1 | CAWRPPDRAIWEQYF | TGTGCCTGGAGACCCCCGGACAGGGCAATTTGGGAGCAGTACTTC
- | TRBJ2-2 | 19 | TRBV21-1 | - | CASSKAPCPHREGTGELFF | TGTGCCAGCAGCAAAGCGCCCTGTCCCCACAGGGAGGGGACCGGGGAGCTGTTTTTT
- | TRBJ2-7 | 15 | TRBV11-3 | TRBD1 | CASSLGQGTSYEQYF | TGTGCCAGCAGCTTAGGACAGGGGACCTCCTACGAGCAGTACTTC
- | TRBJ2-1 | 11 | TRBV2 | - | CASTSYNEQFF | TGTGCCAGCACCAGTTACAATGAGCAGTTCTTC
- | TRBJ1-2 | 15 | TRBV3-1/TRBV3-2 | - | CASSLRDKTNYGYTF | TGTGCCAGCAGCCTTCGGGACAAAACTAACTATGGCTACACCTTC
- | TRBJ1-2 | 14 | TRBV9 | TRBD1 | CASSPQIGQGTYTF | TGTGCCAGCAGCCCTCAAATCGGACAGGGGACCTACACCTTC
- | TRBJ2-5 | 17 | TRBV5-6 | TRBD2 | CASSTWGSSGRKETQYF | TGTGCCAGCAGCACCTGGGGGAGTAGCGGGAGAAAAGAGACCCAGTACTTC
once | TRBJ2-3 | 15 | TRBV24-1 | - | CATSDSIQATDTQYF | TGTGCCACCAGTGACTCCATACAGGCCACAGATACGCAGTATTTT
- | TRBJ2-3 | 16 | TRBV5-8 | TRBD2 | CASSEGTSGLTDTQYF | TGTGCCAGCAGCGAAGGGACTAGCGGGCTCACAGATACGCAGTATTTT
- | TRBJ2-2 | 19 | TRBV6-1 | TRBD1 | CASSEGTGGFTSSTGELFF | TGTGCCAGCAGTGAAGGGACAGGGGGGTTTACTTCGAGCACCGGGGAGCTGTTTTTT
- | TRBJ1-4 | 14 | TRBV6-5 | - | CASSNGPGDEKLFF | TGTGCCAGCAGTAATGGGCCGGGGGATGAAAAACTGTTTTTT
- | TRBJ1-4 | 20 | TRBV4-1 | - | CASSQEGQFRGAQTNEKLFF | TGCGCCAGCAGCCAAGAAGGTCAGTTCCGGGGAGCTCAAACTAATGAAAAACTGTTTTTT
- | TRBJ1-2 | 18 | TRBV7-8 | - | CASSLDLTDYKGLYGYTF | TGTGCCAGCAGCTTAGACCTGACAGATTACAAAGGGCTTTATGGCTACACCTTC
few | TRBJ1-5 | 16 | TRBV27 | - | CASSLSGTHSNQPQHF | TGTGCCAGCAGTTTATCCGGGACTCATAGCAATCAGCCCCAGCATTTT
once | TRBJ1-2 | 17 | TRBV7-2 | TRBD1 | CASSLQRSRGHDYGYTF | TGTGCCAGCAGCTTGCAAAGAAGCAGGGGGCACGACTATGGCTACACCTTC